This T cell receptor beta chain was sequenced for a study of T cell responses to AZD1222 COVID-19 vaccine. Study in general: Second-dose schedules of about 4 or about 12 weeks were combined. Study-wide points: Nearly half of the spike-specific TCRs reportedly recognize variant regions that carry no mutations.

V was shortened by 5 bases and J by 8 bases, with 16 bases between the two germline ends. The CDR3 length is 15 residues. The germline CDR1 and CDR2 sequences are MNHEY and SVGAGI. Sequencing was performed with immunoSEQ multiplex PCR; in TCRdb, only in-frame clones are kept and a portion is missing. The sample includes roughly 29,000 clones, 93% seen only once; the top ten take over 7.5%. Concerning this clone itself: The target antigen is unknown.

This chain uses TRBV6-5 with TRBJ1-6; no clear D gene. The source of this sequence is an adult in good health. Sample: peripheral blood, taken on day 0 of AZD1222 vaccination. The CDR3 bases are TGTGCCAGCAGTATCCGGGGTTTAACCGATTCACCCCTCCACTTT. It codes for CASSIRGLTDSPLHF.